Reported below is one T cell receptor (beta chain). What this receptor recognizes is not known. Nothing much larger sits one base from this clone, and base qualities are not available. The sample holds other DNA sequences that translate to the same CDR3. The collaborating institutions used their own protocols to collect whole blood in K2EDTA tubes. For TCRbeta analysis, collaborators shipped samples as frozen whole blood, isolated PBMCs, or DNA extracted from either of those sample types. TCRbeta CDR3 regions were amplified from genomic DNA using the immunoSEQ Assay, a bias-controlled multiplex PCR. The study's processing was this. The number of nucleated cells in each sample was estimated from the amplification of reference gene primers within the assay. Sequence reads were collapsed and filtered to measure the absolute abundance of every unique TCRbeta CDR3 rearrangement. For each sample, productive Simpson clonality was calculated by taking the square root of Simpson's diversity index across productive rearrangements. In TCRdb, the immuneACCESS table is reduced to in-frame sequences with V and J assigned. These tables do not hold every clone; where another copy was compared, an unresolved V gene accounts for under half, and the others remain unexplained. That table is the source of V, J and clone size, and D and trimming were worked out from the DNA. Counted in this sample were 150,000 or so clones; about four fifths of them appeared once. The biggest ten clones account for 29% of the sample.

The data derive from a study of blood T cell repertoires in COVID-19 (dated by TCRdb to the early 2020s). Describing the broader study: Collaborator samples came from the United States, Italy and Spain and covered acute and convalescent phases of COVID-19. The dataset comprised deeply sampled blood TCRbeta repertoires from subjects exposed to, actively infected with, or recovered from COVID-19. A de-identified subject ID, COVID-19 status, age in years and sex were almost always included in the sample metadata. The prospective study material was composed of cDNA or gDNA derived from T cells, B-cell-depleted T cells, or PBMCs. Where HLA class I and class II types were available, the types were taken from metadata supplied by the sample provider, not from assay-based typing. The repertoires were released in a freely available public database meant as a resource for research on the immune response to SARS-CoV-2. Samples were obtained from the ongoing ImmuneRACE study (first 160 participants) and from some 1,300 subjects provided by 6 global collaborators. General conclusions and limits of the study: The amount of clinical and demographic metadata varied by source and participant and was provided uncurated.

The V end loses 1 base and the J end loses 7 bases, and a stretch of 10 bases separates them. CDR1 is given as MNHEY and CDR2 as SVGAGI, both from the germline V gene. Its CDR3 holds 13 amino acids, cysteine through phenylalanine. CDR3 DNA only is kept here, 39 bases in frame from base 1. The sequenced sample was peripheral blood. The TCR comes from a woman between 55 and 75 years old with acute or convalescent COVID-19. The V gene is TRBV6-5 and the J gene is TRBJ1-1, with TRBD1 tentatively as D gene (6 bases match). The DNA sequence is given as TGTGCCAGCAGTTACTTACAGGGTGGTGAAGCTTTCTTT. Its product reads: CASSYLQGGEAFF.